This entry concerns a single TCR beta chain. Its specific antigen is unknown. No clone much larger than this one lies a single base away; base qualities are absent. Counted from cysteine to phenylalanine, this CDR3 has 14 amino acids. The read is trimmed to its CDR3 DNA, 42 bases read in frame from base 1. In the germline V gene, CDR1 corresponds to MNHNS and CDR2 to SASEGT. The data were obtained in a study of tumor-infiltrating lymphocytes in glioblastoma multiforme (dated by TCRdb to the late 2010s). Concerning the study at large: To test whether intratumoral genomic heterogeneity fosters TIL diversity, the study jointly examined somatic mutations, TIL diversity and immune response activity. Results and caveats for the whole study, not just this receptor: T cells were not sorted into functional subsets, and such sorting was noted by the authors as a future improvement. RNA-based TCR sequencing may distort clone frequencies because T cells carry unequal numbers of TCR transcripts. Only one glioblastoma patient was included in the TCR and somatic mutation analysis, limiting generalizability.

Using a modified ARM-PCR protocol with multiple V-beta primers and a C-beta primer, the team built TCRB libraries from RNA through three nested multiplex PCR rounds. ProtoScript II Reverse Transcriptase and a C-beta primer were used to synthesize TCRB-specific cDNA from 0.4 to 0.6 ug total RNA. No unique molecular identifiers were described for the TCRB libraries. In the third PCR, barcodes and adapters were added over approximately 25 cycles with Deep VentR (exo-) polymerase, and the 250-500 bp bands were then gel purified. An Illumina HiSeq 2500 was used to sequence the TCRB libraries with 250 bp paired-end reads. In the source study's methods: Reads were cleaned with Trimmomatic, merged with FLASH, assigned V, D and J segments with MiGEC, and analyzed with VDJtools. VDJtools was used to calculate the Shannon-Wiener diversity index, which quantified repertoire diversity. Using fastp trimming at Q25 and MiXCR clonotype assembly, TCRdb reanalyzed the public sequencing data and kept in-frame beta chains. Duplicate CDR3 protein sequences are folded into a single record with the most common DNA and genes. For this entry, the V and J calls and clone size follow TCRdb and not the study's own pipeline. In this sample the table shows 7,000 to 9,500 distinct CDR3 sequences, 74% of which occur a single time. The ten largest clonotypes hold 60% to 85% of the sample.

The AllPrep DNA/RNA mini kit was used to purify genomic DNA and total RNA at the same time from each of the roughly ten tumor samples. OD 260/280 ratios above 1.9 and RNA integrity numbers above 6.5 were observed for all RNA. The receptor comes from a male donor with glioblastoma. The material sequenced was brain tumor tissue. Rearrangement joined TRBV6-1 to TRBJ2-1; the D gene assignment is ambiguous. The end of the DNA is better explained by TRBJ2-5, so the J call may be wrong. The sequenced DNA: TGTGCCAGCAGTGAAATCCGGGTTGGAGTGACCCAGTACTTC. It specifies CASSEIRVGVTQYF.